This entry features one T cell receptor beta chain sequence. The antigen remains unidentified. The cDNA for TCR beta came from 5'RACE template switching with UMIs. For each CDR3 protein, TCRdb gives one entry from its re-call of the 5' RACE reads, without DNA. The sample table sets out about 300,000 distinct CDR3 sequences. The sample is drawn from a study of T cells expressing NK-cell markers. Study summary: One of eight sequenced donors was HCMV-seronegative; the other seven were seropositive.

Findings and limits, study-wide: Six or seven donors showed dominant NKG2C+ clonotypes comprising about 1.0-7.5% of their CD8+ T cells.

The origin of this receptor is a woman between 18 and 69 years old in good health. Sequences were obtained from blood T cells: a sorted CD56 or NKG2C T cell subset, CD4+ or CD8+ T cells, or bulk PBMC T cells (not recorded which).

CDR3 region: CASSDRDSRNSPLHF. The chain links TRBV4-3 to TRBJ1-6; TCRdb outputs TRBD1, but without DNA this stays unchecked. Germline loops: CDR1 LGHNA, CDR2 YSLEER. This CDR3 is 15 amino acids long.